Listed here is a single T cell receptor beta chain. The data originate from a study of CD8 T cells in Susac syndrome. V lost 6 bases and J lost 7, with 12 bases in between. Per germline, CDR1 KGHDR and CDR2 SFDVKD. The CDR3 has 13 residues. In contrast to the negatively isolated CD8+ and CD4+ T cells, TEMRA cells were FACS-enriched. With random hexamers, roughly 0.45 to 1 ug RNA was reverse transcribed. The TCR beta CDR3 was amplified by immunoSEQ multiplex PCR across 54 Vbeta, 13 Jbeta. TCRdb processed the immunoSEQ multiplex PCR reads anew with MiXCR; each CDR3 protein has one entry. Altogether about 73,000 distinct CDR3 sequences are present, roughly 94% being singletons, with the ten largest covering approximately 0.4%.

Sequencing was done on a sample of CD8+ T cells from PBMCs. The receptor comes from a human donor with multiple sclerosis. The chain has TRBV24-1 and TRBJ1-5; D perhaps matches TRBD1 (6 bases). The CDR3 sequence: CATSTGGGQPQHF. In nucleotides, the CDR3 is TGTGCCACCAGTACGGGGGGCGGGCAGCCCCAGCATTTT.